The 2 T cell receptor beta chains given below trace back to one sample, sequenced in a study of metastatic and nonmetastatic thyroid tumors (TCRdb year 2020). The protocol used for the library was PCR. The listed sequencing device is Illumina HiSeq 4000. Using fastp trimming at Q25 and MiXCR clonotype assembly, TCRdb reanalyzed the public sequencing data and kept in-frame beta chains. Here the sample has about 15,000 clones; more than 20% occur a single time. The ten largest clonotypes hold less than 15% of the sample. None of the patients had been given any treatment before thyroid surgery. Sequenced: tumor tissue. These receptors came from a female donor with papillary thyroid cancer or a benign thyroid nodule (not recorded which). Some clones in this sample may be carry-over from other donors' samples.

The table lists this clone with many counts. V usage is TRBV6-1 and J usage is TRBJ2-7, with D possibly matching TRBD1 (6 bases). This CDR3 is built from 10 residues. Germline assignment: CDR1 MNHNS and CDR2 SASEGT. The CDR3: CATGLREQYF. CDR3 coding DNA: TGTGCTACAGGGTTAAGGGAGCAGTACTTC.

This clone was seen a few times. At one of its ends the junction is not consistent with the germline gene, which may arise from a read error. The chain uses TRBV6-2 or TRBV6-3 and TRBJ2-5; 7 bases agree with TRBD2. Germline CDR1 MNHEY, CDR2 SVGEGT. The CDR3 is made up of 13 amino acids. The CDR3 region has the DNA TGTGCCAGCAGTAAATATGGGGGGGAGACCAAGTACTTC. Protein sequence: CASSKYGGETKYF.